Following are 30 T cell receptor beta chains from one sample sequenced in a study of blood T cell repertoires in COVID-19. Here immunoSEQ multiplex PCR was the method, and the copy in TCRdb shows in-frame clones only, minus some. The table shows about 250,000 clones, with about nine tenths occurring only once. Material: PBMCs or T cells enriched from blood (not recorded which). These receptor sequences come from a man aged 35 to 55 who had recovered from COVID-19.

This chain uses TRBV18 with TRBJ1-2; a weak D match, TRBD1 (6 bases). Germline lookup yields CDR1 KGHSH and CDR2 LQKENI. Between the trimmed V and J ends, which lost 8 bases and 2 bases, there was a span of 15 bases. This CDR3 region has 14 residues. CDR3 DNA sequence: TGTGCCAGCCCGGACAGTGCGCAGAACTATGGCTACACCTTC. Translating it yields CASPDSAQNYGYTF.

This sequence joins TRBV30 and TRBJ2-2; D is perhaps TRBD1 (8 bases). This CDR3 region has 16 residues. Germline loops: CDR1 GTSNPN, CDR2 SVGIG (reference sequence). V gave up 3 bases and J gave up 6 bases, with 20 bases separating them. CDR3 sequence reads: CAWRAIDRGGAGELFF. The CDR3, as DNA: TGTGCCTGGAGGGCCATCGACAGGGGAGGGGCCGGGGAGCTGTTTTTT.

V gene TRBV2 combines with J gene TRBJ2-1; 9 positions agree with TRBD1. V lost 6 bases to trimming and J lost 7 bases; unmatched junction nucleotides: 10. Germline V gene sequence: CDR1 SNHLY, CDR2 FYNNEI. The CDR3 has 15 residues. The DNA of the CDR3 is TGTGCCAGCAGGGCGACGGGACAGGGAAAGAATGAGCAGTTCTTC. Encoded protein: CASRATGQGKNEQFF.

This chain joins TRBV9 and TRBJ2-2; 11 bases map to TRBD2. V was pared by 0 bases and J by 0 bases, with 1 base of the junction left unmatched. Germline CDR1 reads SGDLS; CDR2 reads YYNGEE. The CDR3 loop spans 17 amino acids. The CDR3 region has the DNA TGTGCCAGCAGCGTAGGACTAGCGGGGTCGAACACCGGGGAGCTGTTTTTT. Translation: CASSVGLAGSNTGELFF.

The gene calls are TRBV2 and TRBJ1-2; D possibly corresponds to TRBD1 (5 bases). Germline V gene data show CDR1 as SNHLY and CDR2 as FYNNEI. The V gene lost 4 bases and the J gene lost 0 bases, with 12 bases spanning the gap. CDR3 length: 15 residues. For the CDR3, the DNA is TGTGCCAGCAGTGTGATTGGCAGGGCTAACTATGGCTACACCTTC. Residues: CASSVIGRANYGYTF.

V and J are TRBV5-6 and TRBJ1-2, with 7 bases that match TRBD1. Unmatched junction bases numbered 9, after V lost 5 bases and J lost 8 bases. The CDR3 loop spans 13 amino acids. Germline-derived CDR1 and CDR2 are SGHDT and YYEEEE. The CDR3 is CASRLTGLSGYTF. The CDR3, as DNA: TGTGCCAGCAGGCTGACAGGGCTCAGCGGCTACACCTTC.

This chain uses TRBV15 with TRBJ2-7, with D possibly being TRBD2 (5 bases). The ends were cut back, 0 bases at V and 5 bases at J, with 17 bases in the middle. This CDR3 is 16 amino acids long. Germline CDR1 is LNHNV and CDR2 is YYDKDF (reference sequence). The CDR3 DNA is TGTGCCACCAGCAGAGACGCATGGGCGGGTGGCAACGAGCAGTACTTC. This gives the protein CATSRDAWAGGNEQYF.

The chain employs TRBV6-4 and TRBJ1-3; TRBD1 is a possible D gene (6 bases). V dropped 2 bases and J dropped 3 bases, with 11 bases sitting between them. Germline V lookup: CDR1 MRHNA, CDR2 SNTAGT. The CDR3 sequence is 15 residues long. DNA of the CDR3: TGTGCCAGCAGTGACAGAGGGACAAGTGGAAACACCATATATTTT. It encodes CASSDRGTSGNTIYF.

This chain connects TRBV3-1 (or the pseudogene TRBV3-2) to TRBJ2-7, with D possibly matching TRBD1 (6 bases). Germline V lookup: CDR1 LGHDT, CDR2 YNNKEL (reference sequence). The length of the CDR3 is 15 residues. V lost 1 base to trimming and J lost 1 base, with 11 bases between them. As DNA, the CDR3 is TGTGCCAGCAGCCAAGTCGGCAGGGGATCCTACGAGCAGTACTTC. This codes for CASSQVGRGSYEQYF.

The J gene is TRBJ2-5, the V gene TRBV6-5, with D hard to call. V was trimmed by 2 bases and J by 5 bases, leaving 15 bases between them. This CDR3 has 15 residues. CDR1 is MNHEY, CDR2 SVGAGI, per germline. The CDR3, as DNA: TGTGCCAGCAGTTACCTGGCAGGCGTCCGGGAGACCCAGTACTTC. This encodes CASSYLAGVRETQYF.

The V call is TRBV21-1, the J call TRBJ1-6. TRBV21-1 is designated a pseudogene. This CDR3 is built from 14 residues. CDR3: CATPFGGANSPLHF. The CDR3 coding sequence is TGTGCCACCCCGTTTGGCGGGGCTAATTCACCCCTCCACTTT.

V is TRBV6-5 and J is TRBJ2-5; 8 bases agree with TRBD2. Germline CDR1 is MNHEY and CDR2 is SVGAGI. The CDR3 sequence is 16 residues long. V gave up 4 bases and J gave up 1 base; unmatched junction bases: 8. CDR3 amino acids: CASSFSGTSVQETQYF. CDR3 coding DNA: TGTGCCAGCAGTTTTTCCGGGACTAGTGTCCAAGAGACCCAGTACTTC.

This sequence joins TRBV4-1 and TRBJ1-3, with D uncertain. Trimming left V 4 bases short and J 9 bases short, with 10 bases between. This CDR3 has 12 amino acids. The germline V gene encodes CDR1 MGHRA and CDR2 YSYEKL. The CDR3 reads CASSRFLGTIYF. Here the CDR3 DNA reads TGCGCCAGCAGCCGATTCCTCGGCACCATATATTTT.

The CDR3 is CASSPTQGDEQYF. The DNA for the CDR3 is TGTGCCAGCTCACCAACACAAGGGGACGAGCAGTACTTC. The chain couples TRBV18 to TRBJ2-7; D is perhaps TRBD1 (5 bases). With 2 bases removed from V and 5 bases from J, the gap between germline ends came to 10 bases. The CDR3 contains 13 residues. CDR1 is KGHSH and CDR2 is LQKENI in the germline V gene.

The chain joins TRBV5-4 to TRBJ2-7; TRBD2 is a possible D gene (5 bases). This CDR3 comprises 15 residues. CDR1 and CDR2 from the germline V gene are SGHNT and YYREEE (reference sequence). The V end was cut by 2 bases, the J end by 4 bases, with 16 bases between. Here the CDR3 DNA reads TGTGCCAGCAGCTTTTCCCACCTGGGGAGATACGAGCAGTACTTC. Its protein product is CASSFSHLGRYEQYF.

This rearrangement joins TRBV19 to TRBJ1-5; D possibly corresponds to TRBD1 (6 bases). There are 16 residues in the CDR3. The ends were cut back, 6 bases at V and 1 base at J, with 16 bases in the middle. CDR1 LNHDA and CDR2 SQIVND come from the germline V gene (reference sequence). The DNA for the CDR3 is TGTGCCAGTAGGGTTGAGGGGGTTTGGAGCAATCAGCCCCAGCATTTT. Protein product: CASRVEGVWSNQPQHF.

There are a few counts of this clone. The gene calls are TRBV5-1 and TRBJ2-2, with 7 positions matching TRBD2. V gave up 1 base and J gave up 4 bases; unmatched junction bases: 10. This CDR3 has 17 amino acids. The germline V gene has CDR1 SGHRS and CDR2 YFSETQ. The CDR3, as DNA: TGCGCCAGCAGCTTGCCGGGAGGCACCTTTGGCACCGGGGAGCTGTTTTTT. Translating it yields CASSLPGGTFGTGELFF.

The V call is TRBV18, the J call TRBJ1-6, with 11 bases aligning to TRBD1. CDR3 size: 14 residues. Germline V lookup: CDR1 KGHSH, CDR2 LQKENI. V gave up 4 bases and J gave up 8 bases; unmatched junction bases: 1. Here the CDR3 DNA reads TGTGCCAGCTCACGGGACAGGGGGGATTCACCCCTCCACTTT. Amino acid sequence: CASSRDRGDSPLHF.

This chain joins TRBV7-9 and TRBJ1-4; D is undetermined. Germline V gene lookup returns CDR1 SEHNR and CDR2 FQNEAQ (reference sequence). The germline V and J ends were trimmed by 3 bases and 2 bases, with 16 bases remaining between them. CDR3 size: 17 residues. The CDR3 loop is CASSFPRGGLTNEKLFF. CDR3 sequence (DNA): TGTGCCAGCAGCTTCCCCCGAGGTGGTTTGACTAATGAAAAACTGTTTTTT.

The chain couples TRBV11-3 to TRBJ1-1; D call uncertain. The CDR3 runs to 10 residues. Germline lookup yields CDR1 SGHNT and CDR2 YENEEA. V was shortened by 4 bases and J by 12 bases, with 9 bases between the two germline ends. CDR3 DNA sequence: TGTGCCAGCAGCTCTCCCGACTCTTTCTTT. Translation gives CASSSPDSFF.

The rearrangement joins TRBV5-1 to TRBJ2-1, with TRBD2 matching 12 bases. Germline values: CDR1 SGHRS, CDR2 YFSETQ. Trimming removed 5 bases from V and 13 bases from J; junction bases left unmatched: 7. This CDR3 is 13 amino acids long. The CDR3 DNA follows: TGCGCCAGCAGGCCCGGACTAGCGGGAAGTCAGTTCTTC. It specifies CASRPGLAGSQFF. The entire variable domain, with the rest obtained from reference TRBV5-1 and TRBJ2-1, is as follows: KAGVTQTPRYLIKTRGQQVTLSCSPISGHRSVSWYQQTPGQGLQFLFEYFSETQRNKGNFPGRFSGRQFSNSRSEMNVSTLELGDSALYLCASRPGLAGSQFFGPGTRLTVL.

The chain joins TRBV18 to TRBJ2-7, with TRBD1 as a possible D gene (6 bases). The germline gives CDR1 KGHSH, CDR2 LQKENI. V shed 2 bases and J shed 6 bases, with 20 bases lying between them. CDR3 length: 16 amino acids. CDR3 sequence (DNA): TGTGCCAGCTCACCAAGAGGAAAGGGGGTGTCTCTCGAGCAGTACTTC. Residues: CASSPRGKGVSLEQYF.

The chain uses TRBV28 and TRBJ2-1; TRBD1 matches 7 bases. J gave up 4 bases and V 6 bases, and 12 bases lay outside the gene matches. The CDR3 is 16 residues long. Germline V gene data show CDR1 as MDHEN and CDR2 as SYDVKM. The chain's CDR3 is CASRGLDRATYNEQFF. In DNA, the CDR3 is TGTGCCAGCAGGGGGCTCGACAGGGCTACTTACAATGAGCAGTTCTTC.

The chain employs TRBV11-2 and TRBJ2-3; maybe TRBD2 (6 bases). The V gene's germline CDR1 is SGHAT and CDR2 FQNNGV. This CDR3 contains 16 residues. V was trimmed by 4 bases and J by 0 bases, leaving 14 bases between them. DNA for the CDR3: TGTGCCAGCAGCTCTGCGGGGTGGGGGAGCACAGATACGCAGTATTTT. Its translation: CASSSAGWGSTDTQYF.

In this sample, this clone turned up a few times. The V call is TRBV6-5, the J call TRBJ2-2, with TRBD1 matching over 8 bases. Germline V CDR1 and CDR2: MNHEY, SVGAGI. The CDR3 extends over 14 amino acids. The V segment lost 7 bases and the J segment 13 bases; nucleotides outside the gene matches: 14. The DNA for the CDR3 is TGTGCCAGCACCAGACAGGGGCCGGGGTCGGGGCTGTTTTTT. As protein: CASTRQGPGSGLFF.

The sample holds one count of this clone. The chain links TRBV27 to TRBJ1-2; no clear D gene. The CDR3 has 13 amino acids. The ends were cut back, 0 bases at V and 4 bases at J, with 6 bases in the middle. Germline values: CDR1 MNHEY, CDR2 SMNVEV (reference sequence). This CDR3 is CASSLSHGYGYTF. DNA for the CDR3: TGTGCCAGCAGTTTATCGCACGGCTATGGCTACACCTTC.

The V call is TRBV5-1, the J call TRBJ2-7, with TRBD2 as a possible D gene (5 bases). This CDR3 spans 13 amino acids. The V gene lost 6 bases and the J gene lost 2 bases, with 12 bases spanning the gap. The germline V gene encodes CDR1 SGHRS and CDR2 YFSETQ. CDR3 loop: CASTFEGAYEQYF. The CDR3 bases are TGCGCCAGCACCTTCGAGGGAGCCTACGAGCAGTACTTC.

The V call is TRBV6-6, the J call TRBJ2-7; 11 bases align to TRBD1. Per germline, CDR1 MNHNY and CDR2 SVGAGI (reference sequence). This CDR3 comprises 15 residues. V shed 3 bases and J 3 bases; nucleotides not matched to a gene: 4. The CDR3: CASSYSGQGGYEQYF. DNA for the CDR3: TGTGCCAGCAGTTATTCGGGACAGGGGGGCTACGAGCAGTACTTC.

This clone appeared a single time. The V call is TRBV2, the J call TRBJ2-1, with no clear D. The CDR3 runs 12 residues. Trimming took off 6 bases at V and 8 bases at J, with 11 bases between the two ends. Germline values: CDR1 SNHLY, CDR2 FYNNEI. In DNA, the CDR3 is TGTGCCAGCAGCGAGACAATTTATGAGCAGTTCTTC. Translating gives CASSETIYEQFF.

The V gene is TRBV3-1 (or the pseudogene TRBV3-2), the J gene TRBJ1-1; D unclear. The CDR3 is 14 amino acids. V was cut by 0 bases and J by 2 bases, with 7 bases left in between. CDR1 is LGHDT and CDR2 is YNNKEL in the germline V gene (reference sequence). The CDR3 coding sequence is TGTGCCAGCAGCCAAGATTCGGGAAACACTGAAGCTTTCTTT. The encoded protein is CASSQDSGNTEAFF.